A selection of T cell receptor beta chains follows, all from one sample in a study of T cells in localized non-small cell lung cancer. The protocol was immunoSEQ multiplex PCR, while the TCRdb copy is restricted to in-frame clones and leaves out a portion. The repertoire includes approximately 7,200 clones, approximately 89% of them detected once, and roughly 30% sits in the top ten. Sequenced material: peripheral blood, taken before any cancer treatment. The receptors come from a male donor at least 60 years old with stage III lung adenocarcinoma. Both conserved end residues are part of each CDR3. The D gene is left open where the match is weak. Rows may omit the clone size; those that give it use once, few, many or a size class.

>TRBJ2-1|TRBV11-2|TRBD2|NA
TGTGCCAGCAGCCCGGGACTAGCAAGCCTCTCTCAGTTCTTC
CASSPGLASLSQFF
>TRBJ2-3|TRBV5-1|TRBD2|NA
TGCGCCAGCAGCTTGAGCGGGGGGGCGAGAGATACGCAGTATTTT
CASSLSGGARDTQYF
>TRBJ2-7|TRBV19|TRBD1|NA
TGTGCCAGTAGTATCGGGACAGGGGGAAGGGACGAGCAGTACTTC
CASSIGTGGRDEQYF
>TRBJ1-5|TRBV6-5|TRBD1|NA
TGTGCCAGCAGCCCGGGACAGAGGGGGGGAGGGCTCCAGCATTTT
CASSPGQRGGGLQHF
>TRBJ1-1|TRBV10-1|TRBD1|NA
TGCGCCAGCAGTGAAACAGGGGAATTGAACACTGAAGCTTTCTTT
CASSETGELNTEAFF
>TRBJ2-1|TRBV30|TRBD2|NA
TGTGCCTGGAGTGCCGGGACTAGCGGATACAATGAGCAGTTCTTC
CAWSAGTSGYNEQFF
>TRBJ2-7|TRBV6-6|TRBD2|NA
TGTGCCAGCAGCGAGCTAGCGGGAATATCCTACGAGCAGTACTTC
CASSELAGISYEQYF
>TRBJ1-1|TRBV7-2|NA|NA
TGTGCCAGCAGCTTATCACACTCCACTGAAGCTTTCTTT
CASSLSHSTEAFF
>TRBJ2-3|TRBV7-2|NA|NA
TGTGCCAGCAGCTTAGCCCAGGGGGTAGCGGGAACAGATACGCAGTATTTT
CASSLAQGVAGTDTQYF
>TRBJ2-7|TRBV29-1|NA|NA
TGCAGCGTTGAAAGGGGAGGCTACGAGCAGTACTTC
CSVERGGYEQYF
>TRBJ1-6|TRBV11-2|NA|NA
TGTGCCAGCAGCTTAGCGGGTAGGGGTAATTCACCCCTCCACTTT
CASSLAGRGNSPLHF
>TRBJ2-1|TRBV5-5|NA|NA
TGTGCCAGCAGCTACTTCGCCTACAATGAGCAGTTCTTC
CASSYFAYNEQFF
>TRBJ2-7|TRBV11-3|NA|NA
TGTGCCAGCAGCCCCGGGGCGGCCTACGAGCAGTACTTC
CASSPGAAYEQYF
>TRBJ2-7|TRBV5-1|NA|NA
TGCGCCAGCAGCTTGGGACTGCAATACGAGCAGTACTTC
CASSLGLQYEQYF
>TRBJ1-5|TRBV23-1|NA|NA
TGCGCCAGCAGTCGGCGGGGGGCTTGCCAGCCCCAGCATTTT
CASSRRGACQPQHF
>TRBJ2-7|TRBV28|TRBD2|few
TGTGCCAGTTTGTTATCCCAGGGACTAGCGGGAGGCGAGCAGTACTTC
CASLLSQGLAGGEQYF
>TRBJ1-6|TRBV6-5|NA|few
TGTGCCAGCAACCCGAGTAGGAATTCACCCCTCCACTTT
CASNPSRNSPLHF
>TRBJ1-2|TRBV5-1|NA|NA
TGCGCCAGCACCCAAGCTTATAACTCTAGGTTCGGCTACTATGGCTACACCTTC
CASTQAYNSRFGYYGYTF
>TRBJ2-1|TRBV5-8|NA|NA
TGTGCCAGCAGCTCCCTTATGGCTAGCAGCTCCTACAATGAGCAGTTCTTC
CASSSLMASSSYNEQFF
>TRBJ1-3|TRBV7-8|NA|NA
TGTGCCAGCAGTTCAAGGACCTCTGGAAACACCATATATTTT
CASSSRTSGNTIYF
>TRBJ2-1|TRBV11-3|TRBD2|NA
TGTGCCAGCAGCTCGGGACTAGCGGGACCGGGTGAGCAGTTCTTC
CASSSGLAGPGEQFF
>TRBJ2-7|TRBV29-1|NA|NA
TGCAGCGTCTCTCTGGGCGCCCCCCACGAGCAGTACTTC
CSVSLGAPHEQYF
>TRBJ1-6|TRBV27|NA|NA
TGTGCCAGCAGTTTAAGGGGGGGCAGGAGCTCCTATAATTCACCCCTCCACTTT
CASSLRGGRSSYNSPLHF
>TRBJ2-3|TRBV5-4|NA|NA
TGTGCCAGCAGCTTGAGGGGGGGCACAGATACGCAGTATTTT
CASSLRGGTDTQYF
>TRBJ2-7|TRBV13|TRBD1|NA
TGTGCCAGCAGCTCTAGCTTTGGGACAGGGGGAATTGACTACGAGCAGTACTTC
CASSSSFGTGGIDYEQYF
>TRBJ2-7|TRBV4-1|NA|NA
TGCGCCAGCAGCCAAGACAAGTCTTCGGCGAGAGGAGGGTTCTACGAGCAGTACTTC
CASSQDKSSARGGFYEQYF